This entry features one T cell receptor beta chain sequence. Its target is not known. Some clones are missing from TCRdb's copy, which holds only in-frame ones; the method was immunoSEQ multiplex PCR. Of 85,000 to 90,000 clones listed, roughly nine tenths are singletons. Between 1 and 8 samples, pretreatment and on-treatment, were given by each patient. The CDR3 loop spans 15 amino acids. The germline CDR1 and CDR2 sequences are SGHNT and YYREEE (reference sequence). Trimming pared 0 bases from V and 4 bases from J, leaving 8 bases between. This record comes from a study of PD-L1 blockade in urothelial cancer. Background on the study: Male sex and bladder-origin urothelial cancer characterized about 85% of the roughly 30 patients. At 3 weeks (second dose) and 6 weeks after starting treatment, blood was analyzed.

Study findings and constraints: In blood sampled pretreatment, TCR clonality below the median predicted better survival.

This chain connects TRBV5-4 to TRBJ1-6, with a tentative D call TRBD1 (6 bases). This TCR came from a man between 60 and 70 years old with urothelial cancer. The sequencing here drew on PBMCs, taken around atezolizumab (anti-PD-L1) treatment. The DNA for the CDR3 is TGTGCCAGCAGCTTGGTACAGGGATATAATTCACCCCTCCACTTT. Translation gives CASSLVQGYNSPLHF.